The 25 T cell receptor beta chains reported below all come from one sample, sequenced in a study of blood T cell repertoires in COVID-19 (dated by TCRdb to between 2020 and 2021). To prepare the library, the immunoSEQ multiplex PCR assay was applied. This immuneACCESS table, as held by TCRdb, lists in-frame sequences with V and J called but not all clones. Of the missing ones, under half trace to an unresolved V gene in checked studies; the others have no known cause. The sample includes 100,000 to 150,000 clones, with about 74% observed a single time. The ten largest account for approximately 5.6% of the sample. Sequencing input: peripheral blood. The source is a man in his 70s with acute or convalescent COVID-19.

V gene TRBV4-2 combines with J gene TRBJ2-7; D unresolved. CDR3 length equals 15 residues. Germline CDR1 is LGHNA and CDR2 is YNFKEQ. Trimming stripped 2 bases from V and 0 bases from J, with 11 bases between. The CDR3: CASSQSSGTSYEQYF. CDR3 coding DNA: TGTGCCAGCAGCCAAAGTTCCGGTACCTCCTACGAGCAGTACTTC.

This clone was counted a few times. The V gene is TRBV20-1, the J gene TRBJ1-5; D not resolved. The CDR3 is 11 amino acids. V lost 5 bases, J lost 3 bases, and 5 bases lay in between. Looked up from germline, CDR1 is DFQATT and CDR2 is SNEGSKA (reference sequence). CDR3 DNA sequence: TGCAGTGCTGGCACCAATCAGCCCCAGCATTTT. Protein sequence: CSAGTNQPQHF.

This chain joins TRBV30 and TRBJ2-3; TRBD2 agrees at 8 bases. Trimming at V came to 0 bases and at J to 0 bases, leaving 5 bases not matched to a gene. The CDR3 has 16 residues. Looked up from germline, CDR1 is GTSNPN and CDR2 is SVGIG (reference sequence). Here the CDR3 reads CAWSVTSGLSTDTQYF. The CDR3 bases are TGTGCCTGGAGTGTTACTAGCGGACTTAGCACAGATACGCAGTATTTT. Variable domain in full (rest from reference TRBV30 and TRBJ2-3): SQTIHQWPATLVQPVGSPLSLECTVEGTSNPNLYWYRQAAGRGLQLLFYSVGIGQISSEVPQNLSASRPQDRQFILSSKKLLLSDSGFYLCAWSVTSGLSTDTQYFGPGTRLTVL.

The rearrangement joins TRBV7-9 to TRBJ2-5, with D possibly TRBD2 on 5 matching bases. CDR3 length: 13 residues. V lost 6 bases, J lost 2 bases, and 10 bases lay in between. Germline V CDR1 and CDR2: SEHNR, FQNEAQ (reference sequence). The CDR3 loop is CASRGGGQETQYF. The CDR3 DNA sequence: TGTGCCAGCAGGGGTGGAGGACAAGAGACCCAGTACTTC.

V usage is TRBV7-9 and J usage is TRBJ1-1, with D tentatively TRBD1 (6 bases). This CDR3 has 12 amino acids. The germline V gene has CDR1 SEHNR and CDR2 FQNEAQ (reference sequence). With 1 base removed from V and 8 bases from J, the gap between germline ends came to 8 bases. CDR3 coding DNA: TGTGCCAGCAGCTTAGTGAGGGGGGAAGCTTTCTTT. Its protein product is CASSLVRGEAFF.

This chain connects TRBV5-4 to TRBJ1-2; 9 bases fit TRBD1. Trimming removed 0 bases from V and 6 bases from J; junction bases left unmatched: 9. Germline V gene data show CDR1 as SGHNT and CDR2 as YYREEE (reference sequence). The CDR3 consists of 16 residues. In DNA, the CDR3 is TGTGCCAGCAGCTTGGCGGCACCGGGACAGGGTAATGGCTACACCTTC. Its protein product is CASSLAAPGQGNGYTF.

This CDR3 reads CASSRQGKAFF. Written as DNA, the CDR3 is TGTGCCAGTAGTAGACAGGGGAAAGCTTTCTTT. J is TRBJ1-1 and V is TRBV19; 8 bases line up with TRBD1. V lost 4 bases and J lost 9; bases outside the gene matches: 1. Germline V gene lookup returns CDR1 LNHDA and CDR2 SQIVND (reference sequence). The CDR3 is 11 residues long.

V is TRBV24-1 and J is TRBJ2-6; 7 bases fit TRBD2. The J segment lost 3 bases and the V segment lost 2 bases, leaving 6 bases of the junction unmatched. Looked up from germline, CDR1 is KGHDR and CDR2 is SFDVKD. The CDR3 is made up of 17 amino acids. The CDR3 nucleotides read TGTGCCACCAGTGATTCACGCGGGGGAGGTGGGGCCAACGTCCTGACTTTC. This encodes CATSDSRGGGGANVLTF.

This clone was counted a single time. The chain joins TRBV6-5 to TRBJ1-2; D uncertain. The CDR3 is 14 residues long. V was clipped by 5 bases and J by 8 bases, with 18 bases between them. Germline CDR1 and CDR2: MNHEY and SVGAGI. The CDR3 DNA reads TGTGCCAGCAGTCCGCGGGGAACGGGTAGCGGCTACACCTTC. Translated, it gives CASSPRGTGSGYTF.

The J gene is TRBJ1-2, the V gene TRBV4-1; a possible D gene is TRBD1 (5 bases). Germline loops: CDR1 MGHRA, CDR2 YSYEKL. V was cut by 0 bases and J by 7 bases, with 9 bases left in between. The CDR3 extends over 13 amino acids. The CDR3 loop is CASSQEGRPGYTF. CDR3 in DNA: TGCGCCAGCAGCCAAGAGGGGCGACCTGGCTACACCTTC.

The chain has TRBV7-9 and TRBJ2-3; tentative D call: TRBD2 (6 bases). V lost 5 bases and J lost 0, with 15 bases in between. This CDR3 region has 16 residues. The V gene's germline CDR1 is SEHNR and CDR2 FQNEAQ (reference sequence). The CDR3 spells CASSPRRVSSTDTQYF. In nucleotides, the CDR3 is TGTGCCAGCAGCCCGAGGAGGGTTTCAAGCACAGATACGCAGTATTTT.

A remark on this clone: The identical CDR3 is also encoded by other nucleotide sequences in the sample. This chain connects TRBV5-6 to TRBJ2-7, with 8 bases identical to TRBD1. The CDR3 is made up of 14 amino acids. J lost 4 bases, V lost 4 bases, and 7 bases had no gene match. CDR1 SGHDT and CDR2 YYEEEE come from the germline V gene. The DNA for the CDR3 is TGTGCCAGCAGCCCCGGGACAGGCTTTTACGAGCAGTACTTC. It yields the protein CASSPGTGFYEQYF.

The chain is built from TRBV29-1 and TRBJ1-1; the match to TRBD1 covers 9 bases. The CDR3 length is 11 residues. V gave up 6 bases and J gave up 8 bases; unmatched junction bases: 4. Germline V CDR1 and CDR2: SQVTM, ANQGSEA. The CDR3 DNA sequence: TGCAGCGTAACAGGGGGCGCCGAAGCTTTCTTT. As protein: CSVTGGAEAFF.

The gene calls are TRBV3-1 (or the pseudogene TRBV3-2) and TRBJ2-7, with TRBD2 matching 10 bases. The CDR3 spans 18 residues. V lost 4 bases to trimming and J lost 0 bases; unmatched junction nucleotides: 12. Germline loops: CDR1 LGHDT, CDR2 YNNKEL (reference sequence). CDR3 in DNA: TGTGCCAGCAGCCCCTTCAGCGGGAGGGCCCCCCACTCCTACGAGCAGTACTTC. It encodes CASSPFSGRAPHSYEQYF.

The rearrangement joins TRBV6-5 to TRBJ1-1; TRBD1 is a possible D gene (5 bases). The germline V gene has CDR1 MNHEY and CDR2 SVGAGI. V lost 8 bases, J lost 4 bases, and 11 bases lay in between. The CDR3 is 12 residues long. The CDR3 is CASGPGITEAFF. The CDR3 bases are TGTGCCAGCGGTCCAGGGATCACTGAAGCTTTCTTT.

The genes are TRBV20-1 and TRBJ1-2; TRBD1 might be the D (5 bases). This CDR3 comprises 11 residues. V lost 6 bases and J lost 4, with 9 bases in between. Germline V gene data show CDR1 as DFQATT and CDR2 as SNEGSKA (reference sequence). The CDR3 DNA sequence: TGCAGTGCCGCGGGGACCTATGGCTACACCTTC. Encoded protein: CSAAGTYGYTF.

This chain links TRBV5-1 with TRBJ2-1; TRBD1 is a possible D gene (6 bases). CDR1 SGHRS and CDR2 YFSETQ come from the germline V gene. Trimming shortened V by 4 bases and J by 8 bases, and 10 bases separated the two germline ends. CDR3 length: 12 amino acids. This CDR3 is CASSTQGYEQFF. DNA of the CDR3: TGCGCCAGCAGCACACAGGGCTATGAGCAGTTCTTC.

The V call is TRBV12-3 or TRBV12-4, the J call TRBJ2-3; the D gene is possibly TRBD1 (5 bases). Between the trimmed V and J ends, which lost 6 bases and 5 bases, there was a span of 9 bases. The CDR3 consists of 12 residues. The CDR3 here is CASSSQGDTQYF. The CDR3 region has the DNA TGTGCCAGCAGCAGTCAGGGAGATACGCAGTATTTT.

The table lists this clone with a few counts. The chain links TRBV7-9 to TRBJ2-2; 9 nucleotides line up with TRBD1. J was trimmed by 3 bases and V by 5 bases; bases with no gene match: 4. Germline V lookup: CDR1 SEHNR, CDR2 FQNEAQ (reference sequence). This CDR3 is built from 15 residues. The CDR3, as DNA: TGTGCCAGCAGCACAGGGGGCAGGGACACCGGGGAGCTGTTTTTT. Translation gives CASSTGGRDTGELFF.

The rearrangement links TRBV6-5 to TRBJ2-2; TRBD1 agrees at 7 bases. The V gene's germline CDR1 is MNHEY and CDR2 SVGAGI. V lost 5 bases to trimming and J lost 12 bases; unmatched junction nucleotides: 9. The CDR3 extends over 13 amino acids. The CDR3 DNA is TGTGCCAGCAGTCCTGTTGACAGGGATCAGCTGTTTTTT. The encoded protein is CASSPVDRDQLFF.

The rearrangement links TRBV7-2 to TRBJ1-5, with no clear D. Looked up from germline, CDR1 is SGHTA and CDR2 is FQGNSA. V lost 0 bases and J 3 bases, leaving 6 bases between the germline ends. The length of the CDR3 is 14 residues. CDR3 sequence: CASSLARNNQPQHF. The CDR3 nucleotides read TGTGCCAGCAGCTTAGCGCGGAACAATCAGCCCCAGCATTTT.

The V gene is TRBV28, the J gene TRBJ1-1; 10 positions match TRBD1. The CDR3 has 18 residues. V trimming: 5 bases; J trimming: 0 bases; junction bases outside the gene matches: 12. Germline V gives CDR1 MDHEN, CDR2 SYDVKM. For the CDR3, the DNA is TGTGCCAGCAGTCACGCCGGGACAGGGGTCTCAATGAACACTGAAGCTTTCTTT. This translates into CASSHAGTGVSMNTEAFF.

The chain uses TRBV3-1 (or the pseudogene TRBV3-2) and TRBJ1-4; D uncertain. Trimming removed 0 bases from V and 1 base from J, with 9 bases in between. The CDR3 loop spans 16 amino acids. Germline CDR1 and CDR2: LGHDT and YNNKEL (reference sequence). CDR3 in amino acids: CASSQDFSGTNEKLFF. The DNA of the CDR3 is TGTGCCAGCAGCCAAGATTTCAGTGGAACTAATGAAAAACTGTTTTTT.

The gene calls are TRBV20-1 and TRBJ2-5; 8 nucleotides match TRBD1. J lost 2 bases, V lost 4 bases, and 3 bases had no gene match. CDR1 and CDR2 (germline): DFQATT, SNEGSKA (reference sequence). The CDR3 totals 13 residues. The CDR3 DNA sequence: TGCAGTGCTATTGACAGGGGACAAGAGACCCAGTACTTC. Amino acid sequence: CSAIDRGQETQYF.

There are a few counts of this clone. V is TRBV27 and J is TRBJ2-7, with a weak D call TRBD1 (6 bases). The ends were cut back, 4 bases at V and 3 bases at J, with 10 bases in the middle. CDR1 MNHEY and CDR2 SMNVEV come from the germline V gene (reference sequence). This CDR3 spans 13 amino acids. CDR3 amino acids: CASSSTQGYEQYF. In DNA, the CDR3 is TGTGCCAGCAGTTCCACACAGGGCTACGAGCAGTACTTC.